Described below is a single T cell receptor (beta chain) sequence and its context. This sample is drawn from a study of blood T cell repertoires in COVID-19. Study background: Acute and convalescent COVID-19 specimens originated in the United States, Italy and Spain. T cells, B-cell-depleted T cells, or PBMCs supplied cDNA or gDNA.

Some clones are missing from TCRdb's copy, which holds only in-frame ones; the method was immunoSEQ multiplex PCR. The data hold tens of thousands of clones, with about 90% observed a single time. CDR1 is SGHTA, CDR2 FQGTGA, per germline. With 5 bases removed from V and 5 bases from J, the gap between germline ends came to 18 bases. This CDR3 contains 15 residues. The source is a human donor in a cohort sampled during active COVID-19. J is TRBJ1-1 and V is TRBV7-3; a weak D match, TRBD1 (6 bases). Sequencing was performed on peripheral blood. CDR3 bases: TGTGCCAGCAGCGCCGGGACAACCCCCGGTACTGAAGCTTTCTTT. Translation gives CASSAGTTPGTEAFF.